This T cell receptor beta chain was recorded in a study of T-cell memory formation after mild COVID-19. Comment on this clonotype: The antigen is undetermined.

Study-wide results and limits: Among clones contracting day 15 to 85, CD4/CD8 was balanced, whereas later expanders leaned CD4+. CD4+ contracting clones were found mainly in CM and EM, and CD8+ ones in EMRA. A subset of responding clones appeared in pre-infection memory, suggesting cross-reactive memory joined.

The length of the CDR3 is 21 residues. The V and J ends lost 2 bases and 0 bases respectively, with 25 bases between them. Germline CDR1 SNHLY, CDR2 FYNNEI. 5'RACE primed from the constant segment yielded TCR alpha and TCR beta cDNA libraries bearing sample barcodes and UMIs. TCRdb re-called the 5' RACE reads through MiXCR, storing one row per CDR3 protein. The sample yields roughly 600,000 distinct CDR3 sequences, 15% to 20% seen once. The sample consisted of PBMCs or a T cell subset sorted from them (not recorded which). The TCR originated in an adult woman who had mild COVID-19 (a few samples of this study predate the infection). Cell type and time point are not known. The rearrangement uses TRBV2 and TRBJ1-4, with D uncertain. CDR3 in amino acids: CASSEFGSSRLILATNEKLFF. CDR3 nucleotide sequence: TGTGCCAGCAGTGAATTTGGAAGCTCACGACTCATTCTAGCAACTAATGAAAAACTGTTTTTT.